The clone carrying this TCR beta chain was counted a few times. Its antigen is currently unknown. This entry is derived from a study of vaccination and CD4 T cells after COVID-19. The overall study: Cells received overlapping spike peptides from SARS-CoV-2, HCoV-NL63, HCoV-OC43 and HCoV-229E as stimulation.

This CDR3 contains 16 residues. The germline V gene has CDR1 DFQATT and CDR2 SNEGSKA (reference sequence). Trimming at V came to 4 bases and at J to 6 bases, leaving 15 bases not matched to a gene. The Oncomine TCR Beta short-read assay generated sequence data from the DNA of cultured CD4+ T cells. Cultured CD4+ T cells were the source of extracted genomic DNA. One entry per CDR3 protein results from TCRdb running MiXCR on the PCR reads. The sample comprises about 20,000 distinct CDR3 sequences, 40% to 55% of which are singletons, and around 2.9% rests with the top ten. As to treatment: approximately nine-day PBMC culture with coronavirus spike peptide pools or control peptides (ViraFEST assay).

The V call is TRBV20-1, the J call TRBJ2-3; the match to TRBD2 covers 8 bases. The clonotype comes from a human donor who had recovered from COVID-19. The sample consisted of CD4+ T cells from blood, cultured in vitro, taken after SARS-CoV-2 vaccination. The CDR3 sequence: CSATGDYSGVSDTQYF. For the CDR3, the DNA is TGCAGTGCTACTGGGGACTATAGCGGGGTGAGCGATACGCAGTATTTT.